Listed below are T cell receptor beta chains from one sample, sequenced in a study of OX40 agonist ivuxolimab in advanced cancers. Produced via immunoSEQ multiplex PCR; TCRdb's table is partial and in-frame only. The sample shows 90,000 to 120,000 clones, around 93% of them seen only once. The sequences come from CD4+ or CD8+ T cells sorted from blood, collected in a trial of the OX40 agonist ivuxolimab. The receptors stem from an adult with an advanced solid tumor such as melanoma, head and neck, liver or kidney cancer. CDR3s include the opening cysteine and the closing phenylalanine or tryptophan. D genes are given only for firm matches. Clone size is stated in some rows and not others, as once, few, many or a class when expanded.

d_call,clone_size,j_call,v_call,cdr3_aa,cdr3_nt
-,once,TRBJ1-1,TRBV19,CASWPTGQTMNTEAFF,TGTGCCAGTTGGCCAACAGGACAGACCATGAACACTGAAGCTTTCTTT
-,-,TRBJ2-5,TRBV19,CASSIFGSTVQETQYF,TGTGCCAGTAGTATATTCGGCTCGACAGTCCAAGAGACCCAGTACTTC
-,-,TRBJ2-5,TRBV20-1,CSARVSRTQYF,TGCAGTGCTAGAGTCTCGAGGACCCAGTACTTC
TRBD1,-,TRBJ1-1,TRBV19,CASSRAQGAVGAFF,TGTGCCAGTAGTCGAGCCCAGGGGGCAGTCGGAGCTTTCTTT
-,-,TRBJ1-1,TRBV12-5,CASGLTGGTEAFF,TGTGCTAGTGGTTTGACCGGGGGCACTGAAGCTTTCTTT
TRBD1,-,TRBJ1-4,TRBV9,CASSREPGQANEKLFF,TGTGCCAGCAGCCGAGAACCGGGACAGGCAAATGAAAAACTGTTTTTT
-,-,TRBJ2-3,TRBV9,CASSVRAGGDTQYF,TGTGCCAGCAGCGTAAGGGCCGGGGGAGATACGCAGTATTTT
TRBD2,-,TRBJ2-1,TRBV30,CAWSGLAGLNEQFF,TGTGCCTGGAGTGGACTAGCGGGACTAAATGAGCAGTTCTTC
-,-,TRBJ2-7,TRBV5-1,CASSLAVSYEQYF,TGCGCCAGCAGCTTGGCGGTCTCCTACGAGCAGTACTTC
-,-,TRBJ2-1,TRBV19,CASRGAREGYNEQFF,TGTGCCAGTAGGGGGGCGAGGGAGGGATACAATGAGCAGTTCTTC
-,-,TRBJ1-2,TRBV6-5,CASSYSISGNYGYTF,TGTGCCAGCAGTTACTCGATATCCGGAAACTATGGCTACACCTTC
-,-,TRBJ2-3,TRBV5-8,CASTMTGAGYTDTQYF,TGTGCCAGCACCATGACCGGGGCGGGATACACAGATACGCAGTATTTT
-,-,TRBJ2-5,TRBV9,CASSVVGQETQYF,TGTGCCAGCAGCGTAGTGGGCCAAGAGACCCAGTACTTC